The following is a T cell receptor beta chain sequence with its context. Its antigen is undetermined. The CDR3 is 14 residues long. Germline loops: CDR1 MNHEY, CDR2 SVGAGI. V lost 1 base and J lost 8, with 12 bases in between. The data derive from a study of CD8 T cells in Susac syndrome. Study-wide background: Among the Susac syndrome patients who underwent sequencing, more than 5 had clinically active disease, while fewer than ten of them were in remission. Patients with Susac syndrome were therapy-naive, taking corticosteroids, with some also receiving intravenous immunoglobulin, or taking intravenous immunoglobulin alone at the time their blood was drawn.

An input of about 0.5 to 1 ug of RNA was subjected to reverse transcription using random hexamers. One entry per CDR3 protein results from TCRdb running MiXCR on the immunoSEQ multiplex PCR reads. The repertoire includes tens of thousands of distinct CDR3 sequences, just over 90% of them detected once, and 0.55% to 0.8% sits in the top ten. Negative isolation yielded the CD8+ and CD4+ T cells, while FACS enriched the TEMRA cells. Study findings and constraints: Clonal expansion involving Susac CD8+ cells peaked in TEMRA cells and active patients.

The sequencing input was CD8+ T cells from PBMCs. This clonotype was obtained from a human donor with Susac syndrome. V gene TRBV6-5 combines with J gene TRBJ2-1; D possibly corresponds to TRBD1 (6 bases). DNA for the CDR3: TGTGCCAGCAGTTACTTCGTGGGACACCATGAGCAGTTCTTC. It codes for CASSYFVGHHEQFF.